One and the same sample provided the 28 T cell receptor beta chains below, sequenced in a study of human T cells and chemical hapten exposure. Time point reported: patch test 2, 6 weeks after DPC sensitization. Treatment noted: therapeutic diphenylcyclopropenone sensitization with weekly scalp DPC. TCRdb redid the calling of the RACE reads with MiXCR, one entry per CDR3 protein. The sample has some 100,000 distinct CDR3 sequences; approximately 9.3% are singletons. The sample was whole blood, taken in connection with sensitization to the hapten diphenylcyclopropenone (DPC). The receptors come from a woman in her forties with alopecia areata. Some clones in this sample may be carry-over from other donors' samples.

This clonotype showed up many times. The CDR3 protein is CAWSGRQGGWRNEQFF. CDR3 nucleotides: TGTGCCTGGAGTGGTAGACAGGGAGGCTGGAGAAATGAGCAGTTCTTC. The chain is built from TRBV30 and TRBJ2-1, with a possible D match to TRBD1 (7 bases). The CDR3 consists of 16 residues. Germline-derived CDR1 and CDR2 are GTSNPN and SVGIG (reference sequence). The ends were cut back, 1 base at V and 7 bases at J, with 20 bases in the middle.

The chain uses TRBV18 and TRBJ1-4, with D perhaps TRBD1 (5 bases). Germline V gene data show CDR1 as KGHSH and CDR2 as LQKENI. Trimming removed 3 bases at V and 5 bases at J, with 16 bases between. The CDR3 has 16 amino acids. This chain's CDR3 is CASSPEGATPNEKLFF. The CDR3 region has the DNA TGTGCCAGCTCACCTGAAGGGGCCACTCCCAATGAAAAACTGTTTTTT.

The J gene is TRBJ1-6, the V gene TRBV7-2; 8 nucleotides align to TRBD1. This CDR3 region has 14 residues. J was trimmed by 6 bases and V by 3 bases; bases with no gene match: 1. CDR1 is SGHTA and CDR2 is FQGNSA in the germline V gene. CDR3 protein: CASSFGQGNSPLHF. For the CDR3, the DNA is TGTGCCAGCAGCTTCGGACAGGGTAATTCACCCCTCCACTTT.

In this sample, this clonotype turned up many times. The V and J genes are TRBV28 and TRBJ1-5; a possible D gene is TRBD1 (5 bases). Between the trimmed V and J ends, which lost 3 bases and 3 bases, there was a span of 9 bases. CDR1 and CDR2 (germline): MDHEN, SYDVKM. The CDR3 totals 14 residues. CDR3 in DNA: TGTGCCAGCAGTTTTGCAGGGAACAATCAGCCCCAGCATTTT. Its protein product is CASSFAGNNQPQHF.

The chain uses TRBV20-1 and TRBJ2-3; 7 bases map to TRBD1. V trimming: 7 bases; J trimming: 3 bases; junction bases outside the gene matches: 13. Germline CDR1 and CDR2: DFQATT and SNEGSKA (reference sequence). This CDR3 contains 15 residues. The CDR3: CSVPPPDRVTDTQYF. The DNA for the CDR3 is TGCAGTGTCCCGCCCCCCGACAGGGTGACAGATACGCAGTATTTT.

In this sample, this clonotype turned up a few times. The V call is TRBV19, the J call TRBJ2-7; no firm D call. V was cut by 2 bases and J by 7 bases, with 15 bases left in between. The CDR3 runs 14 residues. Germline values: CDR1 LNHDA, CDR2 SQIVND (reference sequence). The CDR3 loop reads CASSISGVTTEQYF. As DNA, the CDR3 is TGTGCCAGTAGTATATCCGGCGTTACCACGGAGCAGTACTTC. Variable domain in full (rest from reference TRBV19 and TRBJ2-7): DGGITQSPKYLFRKEGQNVTLSCEQNLNHDAMYWYRQDPGQGLRLIYYSQIVNDFQKGDIAEGYSVSREKKESFPLTVTSAQKNPTAFYLCASSISGVTTEQYFGPGTRLTVT.

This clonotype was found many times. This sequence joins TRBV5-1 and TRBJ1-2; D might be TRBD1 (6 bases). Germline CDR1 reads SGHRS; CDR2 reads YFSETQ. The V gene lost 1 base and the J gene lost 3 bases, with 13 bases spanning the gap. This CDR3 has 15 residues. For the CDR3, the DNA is TGCGCCAGCAGCTTGTCCAGGGGCGCCGACTATGGCTACACCTTC. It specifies CASSLSRGADYGYTF.

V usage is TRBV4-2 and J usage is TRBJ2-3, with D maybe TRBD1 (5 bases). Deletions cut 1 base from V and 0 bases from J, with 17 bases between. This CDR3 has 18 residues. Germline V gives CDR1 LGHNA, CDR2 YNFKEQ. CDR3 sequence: CASSQGAVAGLSTDTQYF. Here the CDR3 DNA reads TGTGCCAGCAGCCAAGGGGCAGTAGCAGGGCTTAGCACAGATACGCAGTATTTT.

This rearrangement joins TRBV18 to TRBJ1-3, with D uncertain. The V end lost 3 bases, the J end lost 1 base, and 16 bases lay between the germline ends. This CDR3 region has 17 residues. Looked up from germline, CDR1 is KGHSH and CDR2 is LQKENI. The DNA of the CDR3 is TGTGCCAGCTCACCCCCCGTCGGGATCGGATCTGGAAACACCATATATTTT. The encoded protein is CASSPPVGIGSGNTIYF.

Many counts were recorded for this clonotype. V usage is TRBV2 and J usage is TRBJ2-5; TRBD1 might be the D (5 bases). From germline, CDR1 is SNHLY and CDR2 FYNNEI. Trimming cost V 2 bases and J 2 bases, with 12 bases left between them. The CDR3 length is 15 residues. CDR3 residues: CASSETTEFQETQYF. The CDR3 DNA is TGTGCCAGCAGTGAAACGACAGAGTTTCAAGAGACCCAGTACTTC. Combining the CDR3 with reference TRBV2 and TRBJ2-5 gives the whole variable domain EPEVTQTPSHQVTQMGQEVILRCVPISNHLYFYWYRQILGQKVEFLVSFYNNEISEKSEIFDDQFSVERPDGSNFTLKIRSTKLEDSAMYFCASSETTEFQETQYFGPGTRLLVL.

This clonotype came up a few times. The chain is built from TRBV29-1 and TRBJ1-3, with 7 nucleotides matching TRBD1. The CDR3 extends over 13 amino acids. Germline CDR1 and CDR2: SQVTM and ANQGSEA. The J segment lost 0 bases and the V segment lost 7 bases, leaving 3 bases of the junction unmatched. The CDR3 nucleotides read TGCAGCGCACAGGGGTCCTCTGGAAACACCATATATTTT. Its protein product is CSAQGSSGNTIYF.

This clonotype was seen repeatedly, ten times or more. DNA of the CDR3: TGCAGTGCGCCCAACAGGGAGAACACTGAAGCTTTCTTT. Amino acid sequence: CSAPNRENTEAFF. The chain links TRBV20-1 to TRBJ1-1, with D perhaps TRBD1 (6 bases). Germline CDR1 reads DFQATT; CDR2 reads SNEGSKA (reference sequence). There are 13 residues in the CDR3. Between the trimmed V and J ends, which lost 6 bases and 1 base, there was a span of 12 bases.

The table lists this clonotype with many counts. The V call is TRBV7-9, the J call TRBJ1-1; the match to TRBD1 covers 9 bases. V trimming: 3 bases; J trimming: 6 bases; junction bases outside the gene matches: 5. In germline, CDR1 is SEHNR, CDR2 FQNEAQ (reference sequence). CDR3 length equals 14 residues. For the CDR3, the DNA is TGTGCCAGCAGCTTCGGGACAGGGTCCCCTGAAGCTTTCTTT. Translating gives CASSFGTGSPEAFF.

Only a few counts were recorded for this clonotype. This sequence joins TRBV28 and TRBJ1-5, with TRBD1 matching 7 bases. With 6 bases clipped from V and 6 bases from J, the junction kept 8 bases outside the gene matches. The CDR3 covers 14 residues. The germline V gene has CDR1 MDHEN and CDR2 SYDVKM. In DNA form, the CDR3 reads TGTGCCAGCAGCCCCGGGACAGCCACTCAGCCCCAGCATTTT. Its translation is CASSPGTATQPQHF.

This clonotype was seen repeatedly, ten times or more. Here the CDR3 DNA reads TGTGCCAGCAGCCTGACTAGCGGGGAGGGCGAGCAGTACTTC. Its translation: CASSLTSGEGEQYF. The rearrangement uses TRBV3-1 and TRBJ2-7; 11 positions agree with TRBD2. In germline, CDR1 is LGHDT, CDR2 YNNKEL (reference sequence). J was trimmed by 6 bases and V by 4 bases; bases with no gene match: 5. The CDR3 contains 14 residues.

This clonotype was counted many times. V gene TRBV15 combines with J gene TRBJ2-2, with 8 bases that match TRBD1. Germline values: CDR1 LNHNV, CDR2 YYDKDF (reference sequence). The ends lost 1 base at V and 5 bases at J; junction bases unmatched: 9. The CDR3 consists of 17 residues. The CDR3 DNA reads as TGTGCCACCAGCAGAGTTTTCGGGACAGGTAGTACCGGGGAGCTGTTTTTT. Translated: CATSRVFGTGSTGELFF.

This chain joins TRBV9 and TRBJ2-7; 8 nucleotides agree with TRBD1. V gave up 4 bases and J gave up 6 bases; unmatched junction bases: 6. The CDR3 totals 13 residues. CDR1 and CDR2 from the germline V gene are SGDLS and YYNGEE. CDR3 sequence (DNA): TGTGCCAGCAGCATATCAGGGGGCCTCGAGCAGTACTTC. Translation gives CASSISGGLEQYF.

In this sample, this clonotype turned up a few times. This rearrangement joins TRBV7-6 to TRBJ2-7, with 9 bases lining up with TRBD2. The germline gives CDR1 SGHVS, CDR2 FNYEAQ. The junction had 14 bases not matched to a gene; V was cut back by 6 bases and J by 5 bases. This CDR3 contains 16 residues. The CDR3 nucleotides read TGTGCCAGCAGTCAAGCACTAGCGGGTGTGACCCACGAGCAGTACTTC. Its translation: CASSQALAGVTHEQYF.

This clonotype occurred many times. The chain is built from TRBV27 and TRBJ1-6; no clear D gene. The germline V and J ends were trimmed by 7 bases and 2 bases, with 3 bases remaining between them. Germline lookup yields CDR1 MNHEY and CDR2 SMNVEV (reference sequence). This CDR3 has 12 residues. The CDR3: CASTAYNSPLHF. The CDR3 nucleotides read TGTGCCAGCACGGCCTATAATTCACCCCTCCACTTT.

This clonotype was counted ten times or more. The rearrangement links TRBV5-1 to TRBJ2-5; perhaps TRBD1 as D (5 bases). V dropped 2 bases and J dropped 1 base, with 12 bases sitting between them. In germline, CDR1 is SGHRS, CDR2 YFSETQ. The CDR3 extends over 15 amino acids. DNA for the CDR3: TGCGCCAGCAGCTTCGGTGGGGCCCTCCAAGAGACCCAGTACTTC. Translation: CASSFGGALQETQYF.

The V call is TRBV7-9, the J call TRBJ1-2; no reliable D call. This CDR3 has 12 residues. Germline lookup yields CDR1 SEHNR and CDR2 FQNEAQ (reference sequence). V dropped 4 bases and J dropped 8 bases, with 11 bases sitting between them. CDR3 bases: TGTGCCAGCAGCTCCGCCCGGAGAGGCTACACCTTC. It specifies CASSSARRGYTF.

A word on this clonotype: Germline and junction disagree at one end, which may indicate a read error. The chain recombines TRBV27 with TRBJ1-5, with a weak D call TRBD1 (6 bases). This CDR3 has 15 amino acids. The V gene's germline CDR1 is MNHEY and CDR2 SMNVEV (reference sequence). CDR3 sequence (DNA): TGTGCCGGCAGCCCCGACAGGACCTCTCGTCGGCCCCAGCATTTT. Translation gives CAGSPDRTSRRPQHF.

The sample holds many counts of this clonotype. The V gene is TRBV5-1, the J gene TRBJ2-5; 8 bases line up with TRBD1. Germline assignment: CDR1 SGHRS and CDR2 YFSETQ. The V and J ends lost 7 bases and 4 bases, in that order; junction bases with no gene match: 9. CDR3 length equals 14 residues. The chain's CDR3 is CASCLQGVAETQYF. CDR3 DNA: TGCGCCAGCTGCCTACAGGGGGTTGCAGAGACCCAGTACTTC.

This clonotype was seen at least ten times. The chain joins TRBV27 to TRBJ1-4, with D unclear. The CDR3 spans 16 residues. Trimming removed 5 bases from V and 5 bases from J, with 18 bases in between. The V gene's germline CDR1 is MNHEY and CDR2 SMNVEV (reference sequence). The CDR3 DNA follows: TGTGCCAGCAGTGCGACCATTTGGAGGCCCAATGAAAAACTGTTTTTT. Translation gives CASSATIWRPNEKLFF.

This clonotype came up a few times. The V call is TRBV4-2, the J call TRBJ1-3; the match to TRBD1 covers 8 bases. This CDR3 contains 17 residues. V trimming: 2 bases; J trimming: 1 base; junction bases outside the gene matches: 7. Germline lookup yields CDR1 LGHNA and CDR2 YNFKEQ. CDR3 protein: CASSQPRTGMSGNTIYF. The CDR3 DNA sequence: TGTGCCAGCAGCCAACCCAGGACAGGGATGTCTGGAAACACCATATATTTT.

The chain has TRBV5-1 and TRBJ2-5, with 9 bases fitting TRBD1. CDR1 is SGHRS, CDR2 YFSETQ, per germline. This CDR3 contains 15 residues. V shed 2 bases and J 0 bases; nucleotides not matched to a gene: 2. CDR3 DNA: TGCGCCAGCAGCTTCCGGGACAGGGACCAAGAGACCCAGTACTTC. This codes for CASSFRDRDQETQYF. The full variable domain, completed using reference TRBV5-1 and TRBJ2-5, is KAGVTQTPRYLIKTRGQQVTLSCSPISGHRSVSWYQQTPGQGLQFLFEYFSETQRNKGNFPGRFSGRQFSNSRSEMNVSTLELGDSALYLCASSFRDRDQETQYFGPGTRLLVL.

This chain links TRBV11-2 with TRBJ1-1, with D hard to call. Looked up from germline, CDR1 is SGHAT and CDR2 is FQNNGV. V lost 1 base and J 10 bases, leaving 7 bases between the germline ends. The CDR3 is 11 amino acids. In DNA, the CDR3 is TGTGCCAGCAGCTTAGGCCCCGTAGCTTTCTTT. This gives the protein CASSLGPVAFF.

CDR3 amino acids: CASLDSLNTEAFF. The CDR3 DNA sequence: TGTGCCAGCCTGGACAGTTTGAACACTGAAGCTTTCTTT. This chain uses TRBV28 with TRBJ1-1, with D perhaps matching TRBD1 (6 bases). The CDR3 sequence is 13 residues long. Germline V lookup: CDR1 MDHEN, CDR2 SYDVKM. V was shortened by 8 bases and J by 0 bases, with 10 bases between the two germline ends.